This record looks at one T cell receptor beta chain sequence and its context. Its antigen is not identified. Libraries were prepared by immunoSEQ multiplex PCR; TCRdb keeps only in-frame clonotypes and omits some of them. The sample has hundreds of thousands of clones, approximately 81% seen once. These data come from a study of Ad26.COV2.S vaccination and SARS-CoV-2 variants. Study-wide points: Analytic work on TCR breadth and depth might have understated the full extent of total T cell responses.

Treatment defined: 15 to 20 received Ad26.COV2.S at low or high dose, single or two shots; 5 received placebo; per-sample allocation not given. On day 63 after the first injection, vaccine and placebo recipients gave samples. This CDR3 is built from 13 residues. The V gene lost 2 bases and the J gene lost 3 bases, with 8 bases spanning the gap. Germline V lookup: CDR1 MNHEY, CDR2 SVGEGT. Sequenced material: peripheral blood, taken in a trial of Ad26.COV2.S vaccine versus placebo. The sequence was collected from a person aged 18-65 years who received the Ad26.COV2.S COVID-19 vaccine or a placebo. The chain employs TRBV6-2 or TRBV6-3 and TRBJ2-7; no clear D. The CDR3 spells CASSYDMYYEQYF. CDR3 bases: TGTGCCAGCAGTTACGACATGTACTACGAGCAGTACTTC.